This note documents a single TCR beta chain sequence. Its specificity is not known. Per the germline V gene, CDR1 is MDHEN and CDR2 is SYDVKM. V lost 7 bases, J lost 3 bases, and 9 bases stayed unmatched. CDR3 size: 16 residues. These data belong to a study of beta chain features in type 1 diabetes. For the study at large: All of the samples together had approximately 100,000,000 sorted cells examined. Overall study findings and caveats: A moderate, significant TCRB CDR3 shortening appeared in type 1 diabetes across four CD4+ subsets. Sequencing from cDNA could over-represent high-TCR-expressing cells.

The authors reverse transcribed all of the isolated RNA, so sequencing captured expressed TCRB transcripts. Sequencing used immunoSEQ multiplex PCR; TCRdb keeps in-frame clones, though not all of them. The sample shows about 620,000 clones, about 14% of them seen only once. This receptor was obtained from a man between 18 and 29 years old in good health. The sample consisted of naive CD4+ T cells from blood. V is TRBV28 and J is TRBJ2-2; TRBD2 agrees at 9 bases. CDR3 sequence: CASKLAGLPHTGELFF. CDR3 nucleotide sequence: TGTGCCAGCAAACTAGCGGGCCTACCCCACACCGGGGAGCTGTTTTTT.